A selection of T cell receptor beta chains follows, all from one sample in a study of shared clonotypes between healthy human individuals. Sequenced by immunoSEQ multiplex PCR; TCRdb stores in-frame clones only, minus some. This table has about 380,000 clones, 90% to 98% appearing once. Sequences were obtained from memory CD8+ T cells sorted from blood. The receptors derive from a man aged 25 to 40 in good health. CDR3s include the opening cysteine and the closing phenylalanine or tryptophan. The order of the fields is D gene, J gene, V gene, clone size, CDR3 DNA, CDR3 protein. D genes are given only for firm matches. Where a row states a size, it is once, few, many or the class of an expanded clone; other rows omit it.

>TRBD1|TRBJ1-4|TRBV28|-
TGTGCCAGCAGTTTCCGGACAGGGGCGAACGAAAAACTGTTTTTT
CASSFRTGANEKLFF
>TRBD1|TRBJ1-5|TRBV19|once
TGTGCCAGCCGTCGACAGGGAGGAGTAAGCAATCAGCCCCAGCATTTT
CASRRQGGVSNQPQHF
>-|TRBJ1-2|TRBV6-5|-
TGTGCCAGCAGTTACTCTGGGGGCGCCAGAAACTATGGCTACACCTTC
CASSYSGGARNYGYTF
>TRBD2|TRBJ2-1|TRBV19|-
TGTGCCAGTAGCTCAGGACTAGCGGGCCCCTACAATGAGCAGTTCTTC
CASSSGLAGPYNEQFF
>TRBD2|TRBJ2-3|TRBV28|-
TGTGCCAGCAGTTTGCGACGTGGACTAGTTCCAGATACGCAGTATTTT
CASSLRRGLVPDTQYF
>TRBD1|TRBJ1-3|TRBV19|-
TGTGCCAGTAGTATGCGGACAGGGAGGAGTGGAAACACCATATATTTT
CASSMRTGRSGNTIYF
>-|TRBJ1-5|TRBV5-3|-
TGTGCCAGAAGCTTGGTACCGGCAGGGAGCAATCAGCCCCAGCATTTT
CARSLVPAGSNQPQHF
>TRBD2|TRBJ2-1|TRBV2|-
TGTGCCAGCCCATCTAGCGGGAAAATCAATGAGCAGTTCTTC
CASPSSGKINEQFF
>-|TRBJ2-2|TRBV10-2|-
TGCGCCAGCAGCCGGGTAACCGGGGAGCTGTTTTTT
CASSRVTGELFF
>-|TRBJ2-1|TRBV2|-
TGTGCCAGCAGTGAGACCTCCCTGAGCTCCTACAATGAGCAGTTCTTC
CASSETSLSSYNEQFF
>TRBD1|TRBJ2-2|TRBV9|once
TGTGCCAGCAGCGTACAGGGGGTCACCGGGGAGCTGTTTTTT
CASSVQGVTGELFF
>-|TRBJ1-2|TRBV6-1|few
TGTGCCAGCTCGCGGGGCAGTGGCTACACCTTC
CASSRGSGYTF
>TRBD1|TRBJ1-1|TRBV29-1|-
TGCAGCGTTGAAGGGGGACAGTCGAACACTGAAGCTTTCTTT
CSVEGGQSNTEAFF
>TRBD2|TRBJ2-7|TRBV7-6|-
TGTGCCAGCAGCTCCTATTATGGGACTAGCGGGAGCTACGAGCAGTACTTC
CASSSYYGTSGSYEQYF
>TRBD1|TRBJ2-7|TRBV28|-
TGTGCCACCTTGACAGGGGGTCTCTACGAGCAGTACTTC
CATLTGGLYEQYF
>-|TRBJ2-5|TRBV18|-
TGTGCCAGCTCCCTCCAAGAGACCCAGTACTTC
CASSLQETQYF
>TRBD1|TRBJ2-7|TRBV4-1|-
TGCGCCAGCAGCCACTTGGCAGGGGGCTCCTACGAGCAGTACTTC
CASSHLAGGSYEQYF
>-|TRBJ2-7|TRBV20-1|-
TGCAGTGATCTGGAACGGCACGAGCAGTACTTC
CSDLERHEQYF
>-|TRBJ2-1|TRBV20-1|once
TGCAGTGCCTCGACCCCCCCTGAGCAGTTCTTC
CSASTPPEQFF
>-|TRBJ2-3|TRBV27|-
TGTGCCAGCAGTTTAAAACAGATGTCCTATACGCAGTATTTT
CASSLKQMSYTQYF